Listed here are 18 T cell receptor beta chains from one sample, sequenced in a study of blood T cells in healthy people across ages. For the second PCR, which ran for roughly 6 to 12 cycles, a sample-barcoded 5' primer and a J-beta primer mix were used. In TCRdb, the 5' RACE reads were re-called with MiXCR into one record per CDR3 protein. The sample includes around 1,500,000 distinct CDR3 sequences, roughly 27% of them seen just once. What was sequenced was blood. The origin of the receptors is a woman aged 25 to 39 in good health.

This clonotype was picked up a small number of times. The chain links TRBV12-3 or TRBV12-4 to TRBJ1-1; a weak D match, TRBD1 (5 bases). V was clipped by 6 bases and J by 1 base, with 15 bases between them. The CDR3 has 15 residues. CDR3 residues: CASRLRAGQNTEAFF. The CDR3 DNA follows: TGTGCCAGCAGACTCCGGGCAGGGCAGAACACTGAAGCTTTCTTT.

This rearrangement joins TRBV24-1 to TRBJ1-2, with 7 bases aligning to TRBD1. Trimming removed 4 bases from V and 1 base from J; junction bases left unmatched: 11. The CDR3 covers 17 residues. Germline values: CDR1 KGHDR, CDR2 SFDVKD. The CDR3, as DNA: TGTGCCACCAGTGACTGGACAGGAGGACGGAGTAACTATGGCTACACCTTC. This translates into CATSDWTGGRSNYGYTF.

The chain combines TRBV20-1 with TRBJ2-1; D is ambiguous. Per the germline V gene, CDR1 is DFQATT and CDR2 is SNEGSKA (reference sequence). V lost 7 bases, J lost 4 bases, and 14 bases lay in between. This CDR3 region has 13 residues. CDR3 sequence reads: CSVKGSGYNEQFF. The CDR3 DNA sequence: TGCAGTGTCAAGGGATCAGGTTACAATGAGCAGTTCTTC.

The gene calls are TRBV21-1 and TRBJ2-1; TRBD1 is the table's D call and was not checked against the DNA. TRBV21-1 is flagged as a pseudogene. The CDR3 is made up of 15 amino acids. As DNA, the CDR3 is TGTGCCAGCAGCGCCACGGGGCATAGGGACAATGAGCAGTTCTTC. Translating it yields CASSATGHRDNEQFF.

This clonotype has a handful of counts. The chain links TRBV6-5 to TRBJ2-3; TRBD2 matches at 7 bases. The CDR3 spans 14 residues. V shed 6 bases, J shed 9 bases, and the junction held 12 bases outside the gene matches. CDR1 MNHEY and CDR2 SVGAGI come from the germline V gene. CDR3 region: CASSPRTRGGTQYF. CDR3 coding DNA: TGTGCCAGCAGCCCCCGGACTAGAGGTGGAACGCAGTATTTT.

In this sample, this clonotype turned up many times. The chain joins TRBV6-5 to TRBJ2-3, with TRBD2 as a possible D gene (6 bases). Between the trimmed V and J ends, which lost 6 bases and 4 bases, there was a span of 11 bases. The germline gives CDR1 MNHEY, CDR2 SVGAGI. CDR3 length: 13 residues. The chain's CDR3 is CASRPSSADTQYF. DNA of the CDR3: TGTGCCAGCAGACCCTCTAGCGCAGATACGCAGTATTTT.

The V and J genes are TRBV6-6 and TRBJ2-3; weak D call: TRBD1 (6 bases). Trimming took off 7 bases at V and 5 bases at J, with 10 bases between the two ends. The CDR3 length is 12 residues. Germline V CDR1 and CDR2: MNHNY, SVGAGI (reference sequence). For the CDR3, the DNA is TGTGCCAGCACGTCAGGGGAAGATACGCAGTATTTT. This codes for CASTSGEDTQYF.

With respect to this clonotype: Possible read error: a much larger clone is one base away. The chain joins TRBV15 to TRBJ2-5; 9 nucleotides align to TRBD1. Near its end, the DNA agrees better with TRBJ2-7, so the J call may be wrong. This CDR3 has 15 residues. Per germline, CDR1 LNHNV and CDR2 YYDKDF (reference sequence). CDR3 sequence (DNA): TGTGCCACCATCAATCCAGGACAGGGGAAGGACGAGCAGTACTTC. Amino acids: CATINPGQGKDEQYF.

This clonotype has ten or more counts. The chain employs TRBV7-2 and TRBJ2-1; 9 nucleotides agree with TRBD2. CDR1 is SGHTA and CDR2 is FQGNSA in the germline V gene. CDR3 length equals 16 residues. Trimming at V came to 1 base and at J to 6 bases, leaving 7 bases not matched to a gene. The CDR3 reads CASSLELAGYGNEQFF. CDR3 nucleotides: TGTGCCAGCAGCTTAGAGCTAGCGGGATATGGCAATGAGCAGTTCTTC.

The chain combines TRBV20-1 with TRBJ1-2, with unresolved D. CDR3 length: 11 amino acids. V gave up 1 base and J gave up 4 bases, with 4 bases separating them. Germline assignment: CDR1 DFQATT and CDR2 SNEGSKA (reference sequence). The DNA for the CDR3 is TGCAGTGCTAGAGCGCTCTATGGCTACACCTTC. Translation: CSARALYGYTF.

This clonotype was detected ten times or more. The chain recombines TRBV25-1 with TRBJ1-2, with D perhaps TRBD1 (6 bases). Germline V gene sequence: CDR1 MGHDK, CDR2 SYGVNS. The V gene lost 6 bases and the J gene lost 4 bases, with 12 bases spanning the gap. The length of the CDR3 is 13 residues. CDR3 in DNA: TGTGCCAGCAGCGTAACAGGGACCTATGGCTACACCTTC. Amino acid sequence: CASSVTGTYGYTF.

This clonotype was picked up a small number of times. This rearrangement joins TRBV29-1 to TRBJ1-4, with D unclear. Between the trimmed V and J ends, which lost 7 bases and 8 bases, there was a span of 17 bases. Looked up from germline, CDR1 is SQVTM and CDR2 is ANQGSEA. This CDR3 is built from 13 residues. CDR3 residues: CSAAPGGKEKLFF. The CDR3 region has the DNA TGCAGCGCAGCACCGGGCGGTAAGGAAAAACTGTTTTTT.

This clonotype was detected only once. This may be a read error, as it is one base from a much larger clone. The chain joins TRBV12-3 or TRBV12-4 to TRBJ2-1; TRBD2 matches at 9 bases. Near its end, the DNA agrees better with TRBJ2-7, so the J call may be wrong. The CDR3 has 15 amino acids. CDR3 coding DNA: TGTGCCAGCAGTTTCGGCGGGAGGGGTTACAATGAGCAGTACTTC. It encodes CASSFGGRGYNEQYF.

The chain links TRBV28 to TRBJ2-3, with a tentative D call TRBD1 (6 bases). This CDR3 region has 17 residues. Trimming left V 6 bases short and J 4 bases short, with 23 bases between. Germline CDR1 MDHEN, CDR2 SYDVKM. DNA for the CDR3: TGTGCCAGCAGAACCCCCTCCGGGCTGCAGGGGTCAGATACGCAGTATTTT. The encoded protein is CASRTPSGLQGSDTQYF. Full variable domain (rest looked up from reference TRBV28 and TRBJ2-3): DVKVTQSSRYLVKRTGEKVFLECVQDMDHENMFWYRQDPGLGLRLIYFSYDVKMKEKGDIPEGYSVSREKKERFSLILESASTNQTSMYLCASRTPSGLQGSDTQYFGPGTRLTVL.

This clonotype was seen at least ten times. V is TRBV20-1 and J is TRBJ2-5; TRBD2 might be the D (6 bases). CDR3 size: 15 residues. V dropped 1 base and J dropped 4 bases, with 16 bases sitting between them. Looked up from germline, CDR1 is DFQATT and CDR2 is SNEGSKA (reference sequence). DNA for the CDR3: TGCAGTGCTAGAGGAGGAGGGTTTGCGGGAGAGACCCAGTACTTC. Translating it yields CSARGGGFAGETQYF.

As concerns this clonotype: A read error may explain this, as a much larger clone is one base away. This rearrangement joins TRBV20-1 to TRBJ1-2, with D unclear. Germline lookup yields CDR1 DFQATT and CDR2 SNEGSKA (reference sequence). V was clipped by 1 base and J by 7 bases, with 13 bases between them. CDR3 length: 13 residues. CDR3 bases: TGCAGTGCTAGAGGTCTTCTAGGTGGTGGCTACACCTTC. It specifies CSARGLLGGGYTF.

This clonotype was recorded a few times. The chain has TRBV30 and TRBJ1-6; D is undetermined. This CDR3 has 19 amino acids. Germline V gene sequence: CDR1 GTSNPN, CDR2 SVGIG (reference sequence). Deletions cut 2 bases from V and 0 bases from J, with 20 bases between. For the CDR3, the DNA is TGTGCCTGGAGTCCGGTTGACGGCCGTTTGAGCTCCTATAATTCACCCCTCCACTTT. This gives the protein CAWSPVDGRLSSYNSPLHF.

The table lists this clonotype with many counts. This chain links TRBV20-1 with TRBJ2-7; TRBD1 matches 7 bases. The germline CDR1 and CDR2 sequences are DFQATT and SNEGSKA (reference sequence). V was pared by 3 bases and J by 7 bases, with 6 bases of the junction left unmatched. The CDR3 has 12 residues. The CDR3 region is CSARTGLEEQYF. The CDR3 nucleotides are TGCAGTGCTAGGACAGGGCTAGAGGAGCAGTACTTC.